This passage covers 30 T cell receptor beta chains from one sample sequenced in a study of CD8 T cells in Susac syndrome. Reverse transcription of roughly 0.45 to 1 ug RNA used random hexamers. TCRdb reprocessed the immunoSEQ multiplex PCR reads via MiXCR and lists one record per CDR3 protein. The data hold under 200,000 distinct CDR3 sequences, with 90% to 96% observed a single time. Sequencing was done on a sample of CD4+ T cells from PBMCs. Receptor source: a human donor with Susac syndrome.

The chain links TRBV6-2 or TRBV6-3 to TRBJ1-2; D is possibly TRBD1 (5 bases). The V end lost 6 bases, the J end lost 7 bases, and 18 bases lay between the germline ends. Germline V lookup: CDR1 MNHEY, CDR2 SVGEGT. CDR3 length: 14 residues. The CDR3 nucleotides are TGTGCCAGCAGCCCCGGGACGCCTTATTCTGGCTACACCTTC. Its protein is CASSPGTPYSGYTF.

J is TRBJ2-5 and V is TRBV24-1, with unresolved D. The germline gives CDR1 KGHDR, CDR2 SFDVKD. V was shortened by 3 bases and J by 5 bases, with 9 bases between the two germline ends. The CDR3 contains 13 residues. CDR3 region: CATSDPSVETQYF. CDR3 DNA: TGTGCCACCAGTGATCCCTCGGTGGAGACCCAGTACTTC.

The chain joins TRBV6-5 to TRBJ2-7, with TRBD2 as a possible D gene (5 bases). Germline V gene sequence: CDR1 MNHEY, CDR2 SVGAGI. Trimming cost V 2 bases and J 2 bases, with 7 bases left between them. The CDR3 runs 13 residues. This chain's CDR3 is CASSYNGAYEQYV. The DNA of the CDR3 is TGTGCCAGCAGTTACAACGGGGCCTACGAGCAGTACGTC.

The chain employs TRBV11-2 and TRBJ2-3; 8 bases align to TRBD2. The CDR3 loop spans 13 amino acids. The V gene's germline CDR1 is SGHAT and CDR2 FQNNGV. Germline trimming cut 4 bases from V and 7 bases from J; bases unmatched to any gene: 4. This CDR3 reads CASSSRGGNTQYF. The CDR3, as DNA: TGTGCCAGCAGCTCCCGGGGGGGTAATACGCAGTATTTT.

This chain connects TRBV9 to TRBJ1-2, with D possibly being TRBD1 (5 bases). There are 14 residues in the CDR3. Trimming cost V 0 bases and J 4 bases, with 10 bases left between them. Per the germline V gene, CDR1 is SGDLS and CDR2 is YYNGEE. This CDR3 is CASSVGGSGYGYTF. In DNA form, the CDR3 reads TGTGCCAGCAGCGTAGGGGGCTCAGGCTATGGCTACACCTTC.

The sample holds one count of this clonotype. The chain is built from TRBV5-1 and TRBJ1-6; D is perhaps TRBD1 (5 bases). This CDR3 contains 13 residues. CDR1 is SGHRS and CDR2 is YFSETQ in the germline V gene. V dropped 0 bases and J dropped 12 bases, with 10 bases sitting between them. This chain's CDR3 is CASSLVMGEPLHF. The CDR3 DNA is TGCGCCAGCAGCTTGGTGATGGGGGAACCCCTCCACTTT.

This clonotype appeared once. The J gene is TRBJ2-6, the V gene TRBV6-6; D not resolved. The CDR3 is 15 amino acids. V lost 2 bases and J 2 bases, leaving 7 bases between the germline ends. The germline CDR1 and CDR2 sequences are MNHNY and SVGAGI (reference sequence). The CDR3 bases are TGTGCCAGCAGTTACAAGGGTACTGGGGCCAACGTCCTGACTTTC. It specifies CASSYKGTGANVLTF.

The chain employs TRBV7-2 and TRBJ2-7; 7 nucleotides align to TRBD1. From germline, CDR1 is SGHTA and CDR2 FQGNSA. V lost 1 base and J lost 4; bases outside the gene matches: 7. The CDR3 is 15 residues long. The CDR3 coding sequence is TGTGCCAGCAGCTTAGATGGGACAGCTTATTACGAGCAGTACGTC. Its translation is CASSLDGTAYYEQYV.

This clonotype was counted a single time. This chain uses TRBV28 with TRBJ1-2; the D is unclear. CDR3 length equals 11 residues. CDR1 MDHEN and CDR2 SYDVKM come from the germline V gene. Here the CDR3 reads CAIGWNYGYTF. DNA for the CDR3: TGTGCGATCGGTTGGAACTATGGCTACACCTTC.

The chain recombines TRBV29-1 with TRBJ2-5; 8 bases agree with TRBD1. CDR1 is SQVTM, CDR2 ANQGSEA, per germline. This CDR3 region has 15 residues. V lost 1 base to trimming and J lost 5 bases; unmatched junction nucleotides: 9. The CDR3 sequence: CSVEGVQGAGETQYF. The CDR3 nucleotides read TGCAGCGTTGAAGGGGTTCAGGGGGCAGGGGAGACCCAGTACTTC. Combining the CDR3 with reference TRBV29-1 and TRBJ2-5 gives the whole variable domain SAVISQKPSRDICQRGTSLTIQCQVDSQVTMMFWYRQQPGQSLTLIATANQGSEATYESGFVIDKFPISRPNLTFSTLTVSNMSPEDSSIYLCSVEGVQGAGETQYFGPGTRLLVL.

The chain recombines TRBV7-2 with TRBJ2-5, with TRBD2 as a possible D gene (6 bases). The CDR3 is made up of 14 amino acids. Germline V gives CDR1 SGHTA, CDR2 FQGNSA. The V and J ends lost 11 bases and 2 bases respectively, with 18 bases between them. The CDR3 DNA is TGTGCCGCGGGCGGGGCGTCCAAACAAGAGACCCAGTACTTC. Translated, it gives CAAGGASKQETQYF.

The V and J genes are TRBV3-1 and TRBJ2-1; tentatively, D is TRBD1 or TRBD2 (5 bases each). Between the trimmed V and J ends, which lost 1 base and 7 bases, there was a span of 11 bases. Per the germline V gene, CDR1 is LGHDT and CDR2 is YNNKEL (reference sequence). This CDR3 has 14 amino acids. The chain's CDR3 is CASSQGDPRNEQFF. The CDR3 region has the DNA TGTGCCAGCAGCCAAGGGGACCCCAGAAATGAGCAGTTCTTC.

The chain recombines TRBV12-3 or TRBV12-4 with TRBJ1-2; 7 bases agree with TRBD1. This CDR3 is built from 14 residues. Trimming took 5 bases from V and 5 from J; bases not matched to a gene: 8. CDR3 residues: CASSRTGSGYGYTF. Written as DNA, the CDR3 is TGTGCCAGCAGTAGGACAGGCTCAGGGTATGGCTACACCTTC.

The rearrangement links TRBV5-6 to TRBJ2-5; 7 bases are a match to TRBD1. The CDR3 runs 15 residues. V lost 4 bases and J lost 2; bases outside the gene matches: 8. The germline V gene has CDR1 SGHDT and CDR2 YYEEEE. CDR3 nucleotides: TGTGCCAGCAGCCAACCGGGACAGAGGCAAGAGACCCAGTACTTC. It translates to CASSQPGQRQETQYF.

The rearrangement links TRBV6-5 to TRBJ1-5; 10 nucleotides align to TRBD1. The CDR3 spans 15 residues. Germline CDR1 is MNHEY and CDR2 is SVGAGI. The V segment lost 9 bases and the J segment 4 bases; nucleotides outside the gene matches: 9. In DNA form, the CDR3 reads TGTGCCAGTCAGCGGCAGGGACAGGGGAATCAGCCCCAGCATTTT. Amino acids: CASQRQGQGNQPQHF.

The chain couples TRBV6-5 to TRBJ2-1; 11 nucleotides line up with TRBD2. Germline V gives CDR1 MNHEY, CDR2 SVGAGI. The CDR3 has 15 residues. Trimming took 6 bases from V and 4 from J; bases not matched to a gene: 5. The CDR3: CASRPSGRPYNEQFF. The DNA of the CDR3 is TGTGCCAGCAGACCTAGCGGGAGGCCTTACAATGAGCAGTTCTTC.

The chain uses TRBV5-1 and TRBJ2-3; 11 bases align to TRBD2. Germline V gene sequence: CDR1 SGHRS, CDR2 YFSETQ. The CDR3 is made up of 14 amino acids. V gave up 1 base and J gave up 8 bases; unmatched junction bases: 3. This CDR3 is CASSLPGTSGTQYF. The CDR3 DNA is TGCGCCAGCAGCTTGCCCGGGACTAGCGGTACGCAGTATTTT.

The chain couples TRBV6-2 or TRBV6-3 to TRBJ2-2, with unresolved D. CDR1 is MNHEY, CDR2 SVGEGT, per germline. The CDR3 loop spans 11 amino acids. Trimming took off 10 bases at V and 7 bases at J, with 10 bases between the two ends. For the CDR3, the DNA is TGTGCCACCCGACGGAACGGGGAGCTGTTTTTT. This gives the protein CATRRNGELFF.

The chain recombines TRBV5-1 with TRBJ2-2; TRBD1 matches at 9 bases. After removal of 3 bases from V and 5 bases from J, the junction contained 8 bases not matched to a gene. Per germline, CDR1 SGHRS and CDR2 YFSETQ. CDR3 length: 16 residues. Here the CDR3 reads CASSWMGQGPTGELFF. As DNA, the CDR3 is TGCGCCAGCAGCTGGATGGGACAGGGTCCTACCGGGGAGCTGTTTTTT.

The chain is built from TRBV20-1 and TRBJ2-7; D gene unclear. V was clipped by 7 bases and J by 4 bases, with 11 bases between them. The V gene's germline CDR1 is DFQATT and CDR2 SNEGSKA (reference sequence). The CDR3 sequence is 11 residues long. The CDR3 DNA follows: TGCAGTGGTACTCTCATATACGAGCAGTACTTC. Encoded protein: CSGTLIYEQYF.

The chain couples TRBV4-3 to TRBJ2-1; D remains ambiguous. The V end lost 0 bases, the J end lost 6 bases, and 6 bases lay between the germline ends. Germline assignment: CDR1 LGHNA and CDR2 YSLEER. This CDR3 is 13 amino acids long. CDR3 sequence: CASSQDSLNEQFF. The CDR3, as DNA: TGCGCCAGCAGCCAAGACTCACTCAATGAGCAGTTCTTC.

The V gene is TRBV6-2 or TRBV6-3, the J gene TRBJ2-7; 7 bases are shared with TRBD1. Germline V lookup: CDR1 MNHEY, CDR2 SVGEGT. This CDR3 has 13 residues. The V and J ends lost 5 bases and 5 bases, in that order; junction bases with no gene match: 6. CDR3 loop: CASSHDRAHEQYV. CDR3 nucleotide sequence: TGTGCCAGCAGTCACGACAGGGCCCACGAGCAGTACGTC.

CDR3: CASRSNQETQYF. CDR3 nucleotides: TGTGCCAGCAGGTCTAACCAAGAGACCCAGTACTTC. This sequence joins TRBV6-2 or TRBV6-3 and TRBJ2-5; no firm D call. This CDR3 is built from 12 residues. The germline V gene has CDR1 MNHEY and CDR2 SVGEGT. V lost 6 bases and J lost 0, with 5 bases in between.

V and J are TRBV12-3 or TRBV12-4 and TRBJ1-2; no clear D. Trimming shortened V by 3 bases and J by 4 bases, and 9 bases separated the two germline ends. This CDR3 has 13 residues. The CDR3 DNA is TGTGCCAGCAGTTTTAACGGAGGCTATGGCTACACCTTC. This gives the protein CASSFNGGYGYTF.

This clonotype was counted a single time. The V call is TRBV13, the J call TRBJ2-7; 8 nucleotides align to TRBD2. Germline-derived CDR1 and CDR2 are PRHDT and FYEKMQ (reference sequence). V trimming: 1 base; J trimming: 5 bases; junction bases outside the gene matches: 4. The CDR3 covers 14 residues. This CDR3 reads CASSLVGLGDEQYF. The CDR3 DNA reads as TGTGCCAGCAGCTTAGTGGGACTAGGTGACGAGCAGTACTTC.

In nucleotides, the CDR3 is TGTGCCAGCTCGCCGGGACAGGGGGATTTAGATCAGCCCCAGCATTTT. This encodes CASSPGQGDLDQPQHF. The rearrangement joins TRBV18 to TRBJ1-5; 11 nucleotides line up with TRBD1. This CDR3 comprises 16 residues. V lost 6 bases and J lost 5; bases outside the gene matches: 9. The V gene's germline CDR1 is KGHSH and CDR2 LQKENI. Looking up the rest from reference TRBV18 and TRBJ1-5 gives the full variable domain: NAGVMQNPRHLVRRRGQEARLRCSPMKGHSHVYWYRQLPEEGLKFMVYLQKENIIDESGMPKERFSAEFPKEGPSILRIQQVVRGDSAAYFCASSPGQGDLDQPQHFGDGTRLSIL.

In this sample, this clonotype turned up once. V and J are TRBV6-5 and TRBJ2-5, with a weak D call TRBD2 (6 bases). The V and J ends lost 7 bases and 7 bases respectively, with 13 bases between them. Germline V gene data show CDR1 as MNHEY and CDR2 as SVGAGI. The CDR3 length is 12 residues. CDR3 in amino acids: CASNSPGVTQYF. The CDR3 DNA reads TGTGCCAGCAACTCACCGGGGGTGACCCAGTACTTC.

The V call is TRBV18, the J call TRBJ1-2; tentative D call: TRBD1 (5 bases). The CDR3 extends over 12 amino acids. Trimming left V 2 bases short and J 8 bases short, with 9 bases between. Germline assignment: CDR1 KGHSH and CDR2 LQKENI. The CDR3 protein is CASSPIQGGYTF. The CDR3 DNA reads TGTGCCAGCTCACCAATTCAGGGCGGCTACACCTTC.

The rearrangement joins TRBV1 to TRBJ2-2. TRBV1 represents a pseudogene. The CDR3 has 17 amino acids. In nucleotides, the CDR3 is TGCACCAGCAGCCAAGATCGGGTAGCAAGGAACACCGGGGAGCTGTTTTTT. This translates into CTSSQDRVARNTGELFF.

The V call is TRBV7-3, the J call TRBJ2-3; D is ambiguous. Looked up from germline, CDR1 is SGHTA and CDR2 is FQGTGA. This CDR3 contains 14 residues. Trimming shortened V by 0 bases and J by 4 bases, and 8 bases separated the two germline ends. CDR3 nucleotides: TGTGCCAGCAGCTTAACCAGGAACTCAGATACGCAGTATTTT. Translated, it gives CASSLTRNSDTQYF.